These 22 T cell receptor beta chains came from one sample sequenced in a study of T cell responses to AZD1222 COVID-19 vaccine. Repertoires were generated with immunoSEQ multiplex PCR, while TCRdb's copy carries only in-frame clones and drops some. The sample holds more than 85,000 clones, roughly 86% seen once. The material was peripheral blood, obtained on day 0 of MenACWY control vaccination. These receptors were obtained from an adult in good health.

The chain combines TRBV28 with TRBJ2-7; 8 bases align to TRBD1. Looked up from germline, CDR1 is MDHEN and CDR2 is SYDVKM. V lost 10 bases and J lost 1; bases outside the gene matches: 3. This CDR3 has 12 residues. For the CDR3, the DNA is TGTGCCACCAGGACAGGGTCCTACGAGCAGTACTTC. Translating it yields CATRTGSYEQYF.

This clone was picked up one time. The chain employs TRBV27 and TRBJ1-4; TRBD1 matches at 7 bases. The CDR3 runs to 19 residues. Per the germline V gene, CDR1 is MNHEY and CDR2 is SMNVEV (reference sequence). The V and J ends lost 3 bases and 0 bases, in that order; junction bases with no gene match: 13. In DNA form, the CDR3 reads TGTGCCAGCAGTTTCTTCCGGGACAGTTTATCGGCAACTAATGAAAAACTGTTTTTT. Its protein is CASSFFRDSLSATNEKLFF.

The J gene is TRBJ2-5, the V gene TRBV7-2; perhaps D is TRBD1 or TRBD2 (5 bases each). V dropped 4 bases and J dropped 5 bases, with 17 bases sitting between them. The CDR3 is 15 amino acids. Germline values: CDR1 SGHTA, CDR2 FQGNSA. CDR3 in DNA: TGTGCCAGCAGCTCTAGGTCGGGGCCACGGGAGACCCAGTACTTC. Protein product: CASSSRSGPRETQYF.

The chain couples TRBV5-5 to TRBJ1-2, with D possibly being TRBD1 (5 bases). CDR3 length: 14 amino acids. V lost 9 bases and J lost 5, with 20 bases in between. Per germline, CDR1 SGHKS and CDR2 YYEKEE (reference sequence). CDR3 coding DNA: TGTGCCATCAAGGGGCGGGTCAAAATGTATGGCTACACCTTC. Protein product: CAIKGRVKMYGYTF.

The chain links TRBV6-5 to TRBJ2-7, with TRBD1 identical over 8 bases. Per germline, CDR1 MNHEY and CDR2 SVGAGI. The trim removed 6 bases at V and 3 bases at J, leaving 4 bases unmatched. The CDR3 contains 13 residues. DNA for the CDR3: TGTGCCAGCAGAGCCGGACAGGGCTACGAGCAGTACTTC. It encodes CASRAGQGYEQYF.

The J gene is TRBJ1-6, the V gene TRBV9; no definite D call. The CDR3 length is 14 residues. Trimming pared 0 bases from V and 9 bases from J, leaving 10 bases between. Germline V gene sequence: CDR1 SGDLS, CDR2 YYNGEE. This CDR3 reads CASSVEQTRSPLHF. Here the CDR3 DNA reads TGTGCCAGCAGCGTAGAACAGACCCGTTCACCCCTCCACTTT. Looking up the rest from reference TRBV9 and TRBJ1-6 gives the full variable domain: DSGVTQTPKHLITATGQRVTLRCSPRSGDLSVYWYQQSLDQGLQFLIQYYNGEERAKGNILERFSAQQFPDLHSELNLSSLELGDSALYFCASSVEQTRSPLHFGNGTRLTVT.

The gene calls are TRBV27 and TRBJ1-5; no reliable D call. Germline CDR1 and CDR2: MNHEY and SMNVEV (reference sequence). The CDR3 is 11 residues long. V dropped 9 bases and J dropped 5 bases, with 8 bases sitting between them. The CDR3 loop is CASGADQPQHF. The CDR3 coding sequence is TGTGCCAGTGGTGCGGATCAGCCCCAGCATTTT.

The chain combines TRBV7-2 with TRBJ2-2; no clear D. V was cut by 5 bases and J by 3 bases, with 10 bases left in between. CDR3 length: 14 amino acids. Germline CDR1 reads SGHTA; CDR2 reads FQGNSA. The DNA of the CDR3 is TGTGCCAGCAGCCCGCCCGCTGACACCGGGGAGCTGTTTTTT. As protein: CASSPPADTGELFF.

This clone was detected only a few times. The chain links TRBV30 to TRBJ1-2; D might be TRBD1 (5 bases). Germline V CDR1 and CDR2: GTSNPN, SVGIG (reference sequence). This CDR3 spans 11 amino acids. Trimming cost V 8 bases and J 7 bases, with 14 bases left between them. CDR3 DNA: TGTGCCGGCCCGGGGGGGGTTGGCTACACCTTC. Protein product: CAGPGGVGYTF.

The chain combines TRBV19 with TRBJ1-1; possibly TRBD1 for D (5 bases). Germline-derived CDR1 and CDR2 are LNHDA and SQIVND (reference sequence). V dropped 6 bases and J dropped 1 base, with 12 bases sitting between them. This CDR3 region has 14 residues. The CDR3 region is CASSKQAKNTEAFF. Written as DNA, the CDR3 is TGTGCCAGTAGCAAACAGGCGAAGAACACTGAAGCTTTCTTT.

Note on this clone: Its ends do not fully match the called genes, so a read error is possible. The chain joins TRBV9 to TRBJ2-1; no definite D call. Germline CDR1 SGDLS, CDR2 YYNGEE. The CDR3 extends over 11 amino acids. The CDR3 spells CASSAYTEQFF. The CDR3 bases are TGTGCCAGCAGCGCATACACTGAGCAGTTCTTC.

This clone was seen a single time. The chain is built from TRBV18 and TRBJ1-5, with a possible D match to TRBD1 (5 bases). This CDR3 contains 13 residues. The V gene lost 5 bases and the J gene lost 4 bases, with 9 bases spanning the gap. Germline V CDR1 and CDR2: KGHSH, LQKENI. The CDR3 loop is CASSDSWNQPQHF. Written as DNA, the CDR3 is TGTGCCAGCTCAGACAGTTGGAATCAGCCCCAGCATTTT.

This chain joins TRBV7-2 and TRBJ2-1; 7 bases are shared with TRBD1. The trim removed 5 bases at V and 10 bases at J, leaving 17 bases unmatched. The CDR3 loop spans 16 amino acids. CDR1 SGHTA and CDR2 FQGNSA come from the germline V gene. For the CDR3, the DNA is TGTGCCAGCAGCCCCCACCCGGGACAGCTCAATGTGGAGCAGTTCTTC. Residues: CASSPHPGQLNVEQFF.

J is TRBJ2-5 and V is TRBV27; D uncertain. The CDR3 extends over 15 amino acids. V was shortened by 2 bases and J by 1 base, with 11 bases between the two germline ends. CDR1 MNHEY and CDR2 SMNVEV come from the germline V gene (reference sequence). The CDR3 spells CASSLNFPIQETQYF. Written as DNA, the CDR3 is TGTGCCAGCAGTTTAAATTTCCCAATCCAAGAGACCCAGTACTTC.

The J gene is TRBJ1-1, the V gene TRBV6-2 or TRBV6-3; D unresolved. Germline-derived CDR1 and CDR2 are MNHEY and SVGEGT. Trimming stripped 0 bases from V and 1 base from J, with 6 bases between. The CDR3 has 14 residues. CDR3: CASSYSAENTEAFF. The CDR3 region has the DNA TGTGCCAGCAGTTACTCAGCCGAGAACACTGAAGCTTTCTTT.

The chain recombines TRBV28 with TRBJ1-2; 7 bases agree with TRBD1. The trim removed 4 bases at V and 0 bases at J, leaving 14 bases unmatched. The CDR3 totals 18 residues. Germline CDR1 and CDR2: MDHEN and SYDVKM. This chain's CDR3 is CASSSIRTGIITNYGYTF. The CDR3 nucleotides read TGTGCCAGCAGTTCTATAAGGACAGGCATAATTACTAACTATGGCTACACCTTC.

The chain links TRBV19 to TRBJ1-5, with 9 bases identical to TRBD1. CDR1 LNHDA and CDR2 SQIVND come from the germline V gene (reference sequence). The trim removed 5 bases at V and 0 bases at J, leaving 2 bases unmatched. The CDR3 sequence is 15 residues long. CDR3 coding DNA: TGTGCCAGTAGTCTGGGACAGGGTAGCAATCAGCCCCAGCATTTT. Residues: CASSLGQGSNQPQHF. The entire variable domain, with the rest obtained from reference TRBV19 and TRBJ1-5, is as follows: DGGITQSPKYLFRKEGQNVTLSCEQNLNHDAMYWYRQDPGQGLRLIYYSQIVNDFQKGDIAEGYSVSREKKESFPLTVTSAQKNPTAFYLCASSLGQGSNQPQHFGDGTRLSIL.

V and J are TRBV5-8 and TRBJ1-1, with TRBD1 as a possible D gene (5 bases). CDR3 length: 15 amino acids. With 0 bases removed from V and 7 bases from J, the gap between germline ends came to 16 bases. Germline assignment: CDR1 SGHTS and CDR2 YDEGEE. The CDR3 region is CASSLGTGTEGEAFF. The CDR3 DNA is TGTGCCAGCAGCTTGGGTACCGGGACCGAGGGTGAAGCTTTCTTT.

The J gene is TRBJ1-2, the V gene TRBV5-6; tentatively, D is TRBD1 (5 bases). Trimming removed 4 bases from V and 4 bases from J, with 17 bases in between. The CDR3 totals 15 residues. Germline-derived CDR1 and CDR2 are SGHDT and YYEEEE. The CDR3 sequence: CASSPRGIRGYGYTF. CDR3 bases: TGTGCCAGCAGCCCCCGGGGCATTAGGGGCTATGGCTACACCTTC.

This chain connects TRBV28 to TRBJ1-2, with D unclear. The CDR3 runs 12 residues. Germline lookup yields CDR1 MDHEN and CDR2 SYDVKM. V was cut by 3 bases and J by 4 bases, with 6 bases left in between. The CDR3 spells CASSFLGYGYTF. CDR3 bases: TGTGCCAGCAGTTTTTTGGGCTATGGCTACACCTTC.

The chain uses TRBV7-6 and TRBJ2-2; TRBD2 might be the D (6 bases). Per germline, CDR1 SGHVS and CDR2 FNYEAQ. Trimming left V 3 bases short and J 0 bases short, with 8 bases between. CDR3 size: 15 residues. The CDR3 bases are TGTGCCAGCAGCTTGGGGGGATCGAACACCGGGGAGCTGTTTTTT. Translating gives CASSLGGSNTGELFF.

The rearrangement links TRBV28 to TRBJ2-5; 11 nucleotides match TRBD1. The ends lost 6 bases at V and 4 bases at J; junction bases unmatched: 7. CDR1 and CDR2 (germline): MDHEN, SYDVKM. There are 15 residues in the CDR3. CDR3 nucleotides: TGTGCCAGCAGCCAGGACAGGGGGCGCATAGAGACCCAGTACTTC. It encodes CASSQDRGRIETQYF.